These T cell receptor beta chains were read from a single sample in a study of blood T cell repertoires in COVID-19. TCRdb keeps only in-frame clones here, not all; method: immunoSEQ multiplex PCR. The data show under 200,000 clones, approximately 89% seen once. Sequencing was performed on PBMCs or T cells enriched from blood (not recorded which). These receptors were collected from a young woman who had recovered from COVID-19. CDR3s include the opening cysteine and the closing phenylalanine or tryptophan. D genes are given only for firm matches. Some rows have no size entry. The others give once, few or many, or a class for an expanded clone.

TGTGCCAGCAGCGGGAGGATAGAGATTAACTATGGCTACACCTTC	CASSGRIEINYGYTF	TRBV7-9	once	TRBJ1-2	-
TGTGCCAGCAGCTTAAGTAGGCCTAGCGGGAGGGTCGAGCAGTACTTC	CASSLSRPSGRVEQYF	TRBV7-3	-	TRBJ2-7	TRBD2
TGCGCCAGCAGCTTGGGGACTAGCTCCTCCTACGAGCAGTACTTC	CASSLGTSSSYEQYF	TRBV5-1	-	TRBJ2-7	TRBD2
TGTGCCTGGAGTGTGACTGGCGCCGGGGAGCTGTTTTTT	CAWSVTGAGELFF	TRBV30	-	TRBJ2-2	-
TGCGCCAGCAGCCAATACTTCTCCGGGACAGTGAACACTGAAGCTTTCTTT	CASSQYFSGTVNTEAFF	TRBV4-3	few	TRBJ1-1	TRBD1
TGTGCCAGCAGCTTACCGTGGGAGGGTGAGCAGTTCTTC	CASSLPWEGEQFF	TRBV7-2	-	TRBJ2-1	TRBD2
TGTGCCAGCAGCCCCCTTGGGCTAGCGGGAGGGGCGGCGGAAGATACGCAGTATTTT	CASSPLGLAGGAAEDTQYF	TRBV3-1/TRBV3-2	few	TRBJ2-3	TRBD2
TGTGCCAGCAGCGTAGCACGGAGGTCAGATACGCAGTATTTT	CASSVARRSDTQYF	TRBV9	-	TRBJ2-3	-
TGTGCCAGCAGCTTATTGACTAGCGACTACGAGCAGTACTTC	CASSLLTSDYEQYF	TRBV28	-	TRBJ2-7	TRBD2
TGTGCCAGCAGCCGTGCGGGCCAGGGGGGAGTTTACGAGCAGTACTTC	CASSRAGQGGVYEQYF	TRBV11-3	-	TRBJ2-7	-
TGTGCCAGTTCCAGGGGACTAGCGCAAAACGAGCAGTACTTC	CASSRGLAQNEQYF	TRBV9	-	TRBJ2-7	TRBD2
TGTGCCAGCAGTTTACGGACAAAAATTCGAAACACCATATATTTT	CASSLRTKIRNTIYF	TRBV28	once	TRBJ1-3	-
TGTGCCAGCAGTAAACGGGACAAACCCTACGAGCAGTACTTC	CASSKRDKPYEQYF	TRBV5-4	-	TRBJ2-7	-
TGTGCCAGTAGTATCGCGGATTATAGCAATCAGCCCCAGCATTTT	CASSIADYSNQPQHF	TRBV19	-	TRBJ1-5	-
TGTGCCAGCACCCCGGCCCGGACTAGCGGGACAGATACGCAGTATTTT	CASTPARTSGTDTQYF	TRBV6-6	-	TRBJ2-3	TRBD2
TGTGCCAGCAGCTTAGGGGTAGCGGGTCGGCCCGGGGAGCTGTTTTTT	CASSLGVAGRPGELFF	TRBV11-3	once	TRBJ2-2	TRBD2
TGTGCCAGCAGTCTAGCGGGGGTCAATTCACCCCTCCACTTT	CASSLAGVNSPLHF	TRBV27	once	TRBJ1-6	-
TGTGCCAGCAGCGCAAGTGGGCGGGGCCCGACCTACAATGAGCAGTTCTTC	CASSASGRGPTYNEQFF	TRBV9	-	TRBJ2-1	-
TGTGCCAGCAGTGAAGCCCACCAGCGGGTATACGAGCAGTACTTC	CASSEAHQRVYEQYF	TRBV6-1	-	TRBJ2-7	-
TGTGCCAGCAGCCCGTCGCGACAGGGACGTAGCTCCTACGAGCAGTACTTC	CASSPSRQGRSSYEQYF	TRBV11-3	-	TRBJ2-7	TRBD1
TGCGCCAGCAGCCAAGAACAGGGGGGACTAGCGGCTTTCTACGAGCAGTACTTC	CASSQEQGGLAAFYEQYF	TRBV4-1	-	TRBJ2-7	TRBD2
TGTGCCAGCAGTTCCCGGGCAAAGCGGGAGCAGTACTTC	CASSSRAKREQYF	TRBV6-2/TRBV6-3	-	TRBJ2-7	-
TGTGCCAGCAGCCCTTCTAACAGGGGCAACGAGCAGTACTTC	CASSPSNRGNEQYF	TRBV9	-	TRBJ2-7	TRBD1
TGTGCCAGCAGCTTAAGGGTTGGGGCCCAAGAGACCCAGTACTTC	CASSLRVGAQETQYF	TRBV7-2	-	TRBJ2-5	-
TGCGCCAGCAGCTGGACTTCGGATGAGCAGTTCTTC	CASSWTSDEQFF	TRBV5-1	-	TRBJ2-1	-
TGTGCCACCAGTGAGGAAGGGAGGAAAGCGTATAAGCAGTTCTTC	CATSEEGRKAYKQFF	TRBV24-1	-	TRBJ2-1	-
TGTGCCAGCACCCGAGAAGGGCAGGGGACCTATGGCTACACCTTC	CASTREGQGTYGYTF	TRBV6-5	-	TRBJ1-2	-
TGTGCCAGCAGCCCAAATCCGGGACAGGGAGTCACCGGGGAGCTGTTTTTT	CASSPNPGQGVTGELFF	TRBV7-3	once	TRBJ2-2	TRBD1
TGTGCCAGCGTCCGGGACAGTGACTCTGGAAACACCATATATTTT	CASVRDSDSGNTIYF	TRBV5-8	-	TRBJ1-3	TRBD1
TGTGCCATCAGTGAGTCGCCAGACTATGGCTACACCTTC	CAISESPDYGYTF	TRBV10-3	-	TRBJ1-2	-
TGTGCCTGGAGTGCAGGGGCTTCGGGTCAGCCCCAGCATTTT	CAWSAGASGQPQHF	TRBV30	-	TRBJ1-5	-
TGTGCCAGCAGCTTAGTGGCTAGCGGGTCCGTCAATGAGCAGTTCTTC	CASSLVASGSVNEQFF	TRBV7-9	few	TRBJ2-1	TRBD2
TGTGCCACCAGCAGGGCAAGCGGGTTGGGGACAGATACGCAGTATTTT	CATSRASGLGTDTQYF	TRBV15	-	TRBJ2-3	-
TGCGCCAGCAGCTCCCCGGGACTAGCGGGAATTCTCTCCTACAATGAGCAGTTCTTC	CASSSPGLAGILSYNEQFF	TRBV5-1	-	TRBJ2-1	TRBD2
TGTGCCAGCAGGGGAGAGGAGCGGGGAACCTACGAGCAGTACTTC	CASRGEERGTYEQYF	TRBV3-1/TRBV3-2	-	TRBJ2-7	TRBD2